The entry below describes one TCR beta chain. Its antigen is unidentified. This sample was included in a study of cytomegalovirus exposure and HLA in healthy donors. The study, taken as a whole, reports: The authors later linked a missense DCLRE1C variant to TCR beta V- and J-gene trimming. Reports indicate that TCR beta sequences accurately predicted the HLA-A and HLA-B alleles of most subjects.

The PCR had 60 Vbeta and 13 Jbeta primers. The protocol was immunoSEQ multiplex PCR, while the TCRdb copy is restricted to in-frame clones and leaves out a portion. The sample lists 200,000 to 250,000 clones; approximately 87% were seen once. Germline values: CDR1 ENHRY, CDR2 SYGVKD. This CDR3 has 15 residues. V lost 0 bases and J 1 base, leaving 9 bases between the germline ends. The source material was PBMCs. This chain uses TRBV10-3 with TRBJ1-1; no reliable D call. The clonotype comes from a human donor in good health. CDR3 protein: CAISESVTPNTEAFF. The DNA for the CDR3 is TGTGCCATCAGTGAGTCAGTAACACCGAACACTGAAGCTTTCTTT.